These 11 T cell receptor beta chains came from one sample sequenced in a study of T cells in Graves' hyperthyroidism and ophthalmopathy. Amplified TCR beta CDR3 regions derived from RNA transcripts. In the first-round RT-PCR of the TCR CDR3, the HTBI primer set was used. TCRdb reprocessed the multiplex PCR reads via MiXCR and lists one record per CDR3 protein. The profile covers around 370,000 distinct CDR3 sequences, with less than 20% appearing a single time and 40% taken by the ten largest. The material sequenced was blood. These receptors originate from a young man with Graves' ophthalmopathy.

The rearrangement uses TRBV29-1 and TRBJ1-2; possibly TRBD1 for D (6 bases). Germline V gene data show CDR1 as SQVTM and CDR2 as ANQGSEA. The CDR3 runs to 15 residues. Trimming removed 8 bases at V and 3 bases at J, with 22 bases between. The CDR3 reads CSTPRLGGADYGYTF. The CDR3 nucleotides read TGCAGCACCCCCCGGTTGGGGGGCGCGGACTATGGCTACACCTTC.

This rearrangement joins TRBV3-1 to TRBJ2-6; no clear D gene. Germline CDR1 reads LGHDT; CDR2 reads YNNKEL (reference sequence). The germline V and J ends were trimmed by 0 bases and 2 bases, with 11 bases remaining between them. The CDR3 loop spans 17 amino acids. The CDR3 reads CASSQDTVFAGANVLTF. In DNA, the CDR3 is TGTGCCAGCAGCCAAGACACCGTTTTTGCTGGGGCCAACGTCCTGACTTTC.

This clonotype was seen a few times. The chain recombines TRBV20-1 with TRBJ1-2; 10 bases are a match to TRBD1. The V segment lost 7 bases and the J segment 6 bases; nucleotides outside the gene matches: 11. In germline, CDR1 is DFQATT, CDR2 SNEGSKA (reference sequence). The CDR3 runs 14 residues. CDR3 nucleotide sequence: TGCAGTGGAACATCGACAGGGGGCCTGCATGGCTACACCTTC. Translating it yields CSGTSTGGLHGYTF.

On this clonotype: A much larger clone lies a single base off, so this may be a read error. The V call is TRBV11-2, the J call TRBJ2-7, with D possibly TRBD1 on 6 matching bases. V lost 1 base and J 9 bases, leaving 16 bases between the germline ends. The CDR3 runs 14 residues. Germline V lookup: CDR1 SGHAT, CDR2 FQNNGV. The CDR3 here is CASSLAAQGNGQYF. The CDR3 DNA reads as TGTGCCAGCAGCTTAGCGGCTCAGGGGAACGGGCAGTACTTC.

This clonotype was seen more than once but under ten times. V is TRBV27 and J is TRBJ2-1; no clear D gene. V was clipped by 2 bases and J by 9 bases, with 14 bases between them. Germline V gene lookup returns CDR1 MNHEY and CDR2 SMNVEV (reference sequence). This CDR3 contains 14 residues. As DNA, the CDR3 is TGTGCCAGCAGTTTACGAGACTGGTCGGGTGAGCAGTTCTTC. Translation gives CASSLRDWSGEQFF.

This clonotype was recorded at least ten times. This sequence joins TRBV7-3 and TRBJ2-2; D is unclear. V was clipped by 4 bases and J by 0 bases, with 6 bases between them. The CDR3 length is 14 residues. Germline CDR1 and CDR2: SGHTA and FQGTGA. This chain's CDR3 is CASSSMSNTGELFF. The CDR3 DNA reads TGTGCCAGCAGCTCCATGTCGAACACCGGGGAGCTGTTTTTT.

This clonotype came up a few times. J is TRBJ1-5 and V is TRBV7-8, with TRBD1 identical over 7 bases. There are 17 residues in the CDR3. CDR1 and CDR2 (germline): SGHVS, FQNEAQ. Trimming took 5 bases from V and 1 from J; bases not matched to a gene: 11. The CDR3 nucleotides are TGTGCCAGCAGCCTGGGAAGACAGGGAGGAAGCAATCAGCCCCAGCATTTT. As protein: CASSLGRQGGSNQPQHF.

The chain is built from TRBV12-3 or TRBV12-4 and TRBJ1-3, with 7 bases aligning to TRBD1. CDR3 length: 13 residues. Germline trimming cut 8 bases from V and 4 bases from J; bases unmatched to any gene: 5. CDR3 bases: TGTGCCAGCGTGACAGGGTTCGGAAACACCATATATTTT. It specifies CASVTGFGNTIYF.

The rearrangement joins TRBV20-1 to TRBJ2-5; D not resolved. CDR3 length: 10 amino acids. With 7 bases removed from V and 4 bases from J, the gap between germline ends came to 7 bases. Germline loops: CDR1 DFQATT, CDR2 SNEGSKA (reference sequence). The CDR3 reads CSVPLETQYF. The CDR3 nucleotides read TGCAGTGTGCCGTTAGAGACCCAGTACTTC.

This clonotype was counted between two and nine times. The chain carries TRBV4-1 and TRBJ2-7; D is possibly TRBD1 (6 bases). V dropped 1 base and J dropped 3 bases, with 13 bases sitting between them. Germline CDR1 and CDR2: MGHRA and YSYEKL. CDR3 length: 15 amino acids. The CDR3, as DNA: TGCGCCAGCAGCCAAGGTCTGGGGGCACACTACGAGCAGTACTTC. Amino acid sequence: CASSQGLGAHYEQYF.

The genes are TRBV28 and TRBJ1-4, with 8 bases identical to TRBD1. The V segment lost 6 bases and the J segment 7 bases; nucleotides outside the gene matches: 10. Germline V gene lookup returns CDR1 MDHEN and CDR2 SYDVKM. The CDR3 consists of 15 residues. CDR3 sequence (DNA): TGTGCCAGCAGACTACAGGGGGTGGGTGGTGAAAAACTGTTTTTT. Translating it yields CASRLQGVGGEKLFF. Supplemented by reference TRBV28 and TRBJ1-4, the full variable domain reads DVKVTQSSRYLVKRTGEKVFLECVQDMDHENMFWYRQDPGLGLRLIYFSYDVKMKEKGDIPEGYSVSREKKERFSLILESASTNQTSMYLCASRLQGVGGEKLFFGSGTQLSVL.